This T cell receptor (beta chain) was recorded in a study of blood T cell repertoires in COVID-19. On the study more broadly: Donors in the United States, Italy and Spain gave samples during acute or convalescent COVID-19. In each case, the material was cDNA or gDNA derived from T cells, B-cell-depleted T cells, or PBMCs.

In the original analysis: Amplification of reference gene primers was used by the study to estimate nucleated cell counts. The repertoire was sequenced with immunoSEQ multiplex PCR; TCRdb's copy has only in-frame clones and lacks some. That table furnishes V, J and clone size, whereas the DNA furnished D and trimming. The sample gives approximately 190,000 clones, 80% to 85% of which show up once; around 6.1% is in the top ten. The CDR3 loop spans 15 amino acids. V lost 9 bases to trimming and J lost 2 bases; unmatched junction nucleotides: 5. The V gene's germline CDR1 is KGHDR and CDR2 SFDVKD. This receptor was obtained from a middle-aged woman with acute or convalescent COVID-19. V and J are TRBV24-1 and TRBJ2-1; 11 nucleotides line up with TRBD2. The sequenced sample consisted of peripheral blood. The CDR3 here is CATGETSGAYNEQFF. CDR3 bases: TGTGCCACCGGGGAGACTAGCGGGGCCTACAATGAGCAGTTCTTC.